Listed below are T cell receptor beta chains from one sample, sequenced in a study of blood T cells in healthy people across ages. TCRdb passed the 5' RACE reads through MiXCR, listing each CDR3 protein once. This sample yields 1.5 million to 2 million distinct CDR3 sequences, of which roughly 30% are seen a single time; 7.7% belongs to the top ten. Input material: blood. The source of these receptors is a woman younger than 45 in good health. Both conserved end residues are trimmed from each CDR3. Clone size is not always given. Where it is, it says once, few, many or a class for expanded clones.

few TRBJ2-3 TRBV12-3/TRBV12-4 ASSPWTSGGSDTQY
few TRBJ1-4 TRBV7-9 ASSIRGRGEKLF
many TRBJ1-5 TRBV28 ASSRGRQPQH
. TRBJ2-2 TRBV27 ASSSSIFLAGSTGELF
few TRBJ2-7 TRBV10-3 ATRAGGDPYEQY
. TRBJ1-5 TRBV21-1 ASSQRWSEAGQPQH
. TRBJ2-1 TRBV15 AASRDRGAGEQF
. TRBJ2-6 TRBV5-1 ASSLVAPGGGDGANVLT
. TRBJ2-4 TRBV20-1 SAGLVPAEQY
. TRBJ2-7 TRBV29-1 SVIRQAGCYEQY
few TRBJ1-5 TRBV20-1 SAPERFNQPQH
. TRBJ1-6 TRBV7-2 ASSPLGDGNSPLH
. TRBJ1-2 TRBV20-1 SATRDRPGGYT
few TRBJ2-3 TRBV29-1 SGWQGKADAQY
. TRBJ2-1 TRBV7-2 ASSSLSTSYNEQF
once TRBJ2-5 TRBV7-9 ATEDSNEQY
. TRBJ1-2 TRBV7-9 ASSRRDRGASGYT
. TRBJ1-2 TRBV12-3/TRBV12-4 ASTIGGASYGYT
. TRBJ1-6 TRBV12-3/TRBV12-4 ASRPEQGQPLH
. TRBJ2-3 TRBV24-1 ATSPRTGSTDTQY
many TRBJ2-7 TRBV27 ASSDGAPWSYEQY
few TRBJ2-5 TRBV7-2 ASSLYGIQETQY
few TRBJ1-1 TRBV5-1 ASSFEGTDTEAF
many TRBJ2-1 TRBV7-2 ASRLGWGYNEQF
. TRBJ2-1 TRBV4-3 ASSRNRLSSYNEQF
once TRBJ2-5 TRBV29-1 SVAGPGGRQY
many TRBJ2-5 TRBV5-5 ASRRGLQETQY
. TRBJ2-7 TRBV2 ASGGGARSSYEQY
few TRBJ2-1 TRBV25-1 ASSDPSGRAAEQF
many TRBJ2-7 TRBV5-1 ASSPTLGGSYEQY
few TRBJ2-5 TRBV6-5 ASRSGAGRAETQY
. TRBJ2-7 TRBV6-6 ASTDPAETQY
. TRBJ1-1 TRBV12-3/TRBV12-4 ASSPFRVTEAF
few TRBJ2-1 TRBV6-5 ASSYSRRNEQF
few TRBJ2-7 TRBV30 AWARDSYEQY
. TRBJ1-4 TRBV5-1 ASASGTGTNEKLF
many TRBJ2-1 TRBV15 ATSRSRDYYNEQF
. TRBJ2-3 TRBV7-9 ASSTRRASGITDTQY